This TCR beta chain was sequenced in a study of blood T cell repertoires in COVID-19. This clone was counted only a few times. The assay was immunoSEQ multiplex PCR, and TCRdb's table has in-frame clones only and misses some. In the table there are about 170,000 clones, roughly four fifths of which are singletons. The clonotype was recovered from a woman of 80 years or more with acute or convalescent COVID-19. The sequencing input was peripheral blood.

CDR3: CAWSVAGGGISSTDTQYF. CDR3 DNA sequence: TGTGCCTGGAGTGTAGCGGGGGGCGGAATTTCTAGCACAGATACGCAGTATTTT. The chain has TRBV30 and TRBJ2-3, with TRBD2 matching over 9 bases. Trimming removed 0 bases from V and 0 bases from J; junction bases left unmatched: 10. The CDR3 has 18 residues. The germline gives CDR1 GTSNPN, CDR2 SVGIG (reference sequence).